This TCR beta chain was sequenced for a study of cytomegalovirus exposure and HLA in healthy donors. Whole-study context: An early data release held tens of millions of unique TCRs from HLA-typed donors. When 398 donors were genotyped, about 86% of them were found to fall in the Caucasian-associated ancestry cluster.

As regards this clone: The antigen is unknown.

13 Jbeta primers and 60 Vbeta primers were used for the PCR. Assay: immunoSEQ multiplex PCR; the TCRdb copy retains only in-frame clones and omits some. The sample includes around 110,000 clones, roughly 73% of them seen just once. Study observations and caveats: While the bulk of TCR sequences proved rare, some public TCRs turned up in many donors.

Germline lookup yields CDR1 SGHRS and CDR2 YFSETQ. CDR3 length: 16 residues. J was trimmed by 0 bases and V by 0 bases; bases with no gene match: 5. Input material: PBMCs. The receptor's source is a woman in her 30s in good health and CMV-seronegative. The genes are TRBV5-1 and TRBJ1-2, with 7 bases identical to TRBD1. CDR3 region: CASSLARTGANYGYTF. DNA of the CDR3: TGCGCCAGCAGCTTGGCCAGGACAGGCGCTAACTATGGCTACACCTTC.